A single sample gave rise to the 6 T cell receptor beta chains below, sequenced in a study of monozygotic twins with inflammatory bowel disease. With the 5' RACE reads reprocessed, TCRdb shows one record per CDR3 protein and no DNA. The table lists 140,000 to 150,000 distinct CDR3 sequences. Input material: blood. The origin of the receptors is a human donor with ulcerative colitis or Crohn's disease, or a healthy co-twin of an affected twin (not recorded which).

This chain uses TRBV27 with TRBJ2-2; TCRdb designates TRBD2, a call that cannot be tested without DNA. Germline values: CDR1 MNHEY, CDR2 SMNVEV (reference sequence). This CDR3 is built from 15 residues. CDR3 in amino acids: CASKGLTPDTGELFF.

J is TRBJ2-7 and V is TRBV7-6; lacking DNA, the TRBD2 call made by TCRdb goes unchecked. Germline V gene lookup returns CDR1 SGHVS and CDR2 FNYEAQ. The CDR3 spans 15 residues. The CDR3 protein is CASSLEGLAAYEQYF.

The chain uses TRBV7-6 and TRBJ2-7; TCRdb returns TRBD1, unconfirmable since there is no DNA. Per the germline V gene, CDR1 is SGHVS and CDR2 is FNYEAQ. The CDR3 has 16 amino acids. This CDR3 is CASSSWDRESSYEQYF. Variable domain in full (rest from reference TRBV7-6 and TRBJ2-7): GAGVSQSPRYKVTKRGQDVALRCDPISGHVSLYWYRQALGQGPEFLTYFNYEAQQDKSGLPNDRFSAERPEGSISTLTIQRTEQRDSAMYRCASSSWDRESSYEQYFGPGTRLTVT.

The genes are TRBV24-1 and TRBJ2-1; the TCRdb call, TRBD1, lacks DNA for checking. The CDR3 is 16 residues long. Germline V lookup: CDR1 KGHDR, CDR2 SFDVKD. The CDR3 reads CATSDPRAWSNNEQFF.

This chain uses TRBV7-3 with TRBJ2-1. Per the germline V gene, CDR1 is SGHTA and CDR2 is FQGTGA. This CDR3 has 13 amino acids. The CDR3 here is CASSLTADNEQFF.

The rearrangement uses TRBV28 and TRBJ2-5; lacking DNA, the TRBD2 call made by TCRdb goes unchecked. CDR1 MDHEN and CDR2 SYDVKM come from the germline V gene. The CDR3 has 15 residues. The CDR3: CASSLRLGPKETQYF. The variable domain in full, completed from reference TRBV28 and TRBJ2-5, reads DVKVTQSSRYLVKRTGEKVFLECVQDMDHENMFWYRQDPGLGLRLIYFSYDVKMKEKGDIPEGYSVSREKKERFSLILESASTNQTSMYLCASSLRLGPKETQYFGPGTRLLVL.